What follows are 2 T cell receptor beta chains derived from one specimen sequenced in a study of graft-versus-host responses after intestinal transplantation. Method: immunoSEQ multiplex PCR; TCRdb's copy keeps in-frame clones and lacks some. The data show fewer than 9,500 clones, approximately 71% seen once. The graft tissue was processed, and this released both intraepithelial and lamina propria lymphocytes. Sequenced material: ileum tissue, taken roughly 240 days after intestinal transplantation. All receptors derive from a human patient who received an intestinal transplant, so some T cells may come from the graft donor.

This clone was recorded once. V is TRBV11-2 and J is TRBJ2-7; unclear D gene. CDR3 size: 11 residues. V was trimmed by 1 base and J by 7 bases, leaving 5 bases between them. Germline CDR1 is SGHAT and CDR2 is FQNNGV. CDR3 in DNA: TGTGCCAGCAGCTTAGCTCTGGAGCAGTACTTC. Translated: CASSLALEQYF.

The sample holds one count of this clone. The chain recombines TRBV7-9 with TRBJ2-3; D may be TRBD2 (7 bases). From germline, CDR1 is SEHNR and CDR2 FQNEAQ (reference sequence). This CDR3 has 15 amino acids. The V end lost 5 bases, the J end lost 6 bases, and 18 bases lay between the germline ends. The CDR3 DNA reads TGTGCCAGCAGCGACGGGACAAAGGGGGGGGATACGCAGTATTTT. It specifies CASSDGTKGGDTQYF.